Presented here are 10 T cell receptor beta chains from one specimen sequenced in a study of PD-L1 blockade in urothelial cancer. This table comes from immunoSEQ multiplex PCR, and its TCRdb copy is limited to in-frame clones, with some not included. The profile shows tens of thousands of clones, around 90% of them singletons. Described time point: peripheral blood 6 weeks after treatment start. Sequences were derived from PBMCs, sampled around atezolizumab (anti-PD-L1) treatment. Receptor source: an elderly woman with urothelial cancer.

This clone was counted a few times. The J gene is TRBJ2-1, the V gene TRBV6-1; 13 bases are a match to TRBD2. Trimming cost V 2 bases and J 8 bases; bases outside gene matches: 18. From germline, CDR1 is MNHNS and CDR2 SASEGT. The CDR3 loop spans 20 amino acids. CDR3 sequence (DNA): TGTGCCAGCAGTGAACTCGGACACCGGAGGACTAGCGGGAGCTTATATGAGCAGTTCTTC. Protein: CASSELGHRRTSGSLYEQFF.

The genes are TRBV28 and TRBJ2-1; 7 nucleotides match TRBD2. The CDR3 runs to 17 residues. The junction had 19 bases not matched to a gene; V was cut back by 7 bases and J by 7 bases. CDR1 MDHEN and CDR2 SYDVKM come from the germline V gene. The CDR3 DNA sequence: TGTGCCAGCAAGTCCCGTTTAGCGGCGGGAGTAATTAATGAGCAGTTCTTC. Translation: CASKSRLAAGVINEQFF.

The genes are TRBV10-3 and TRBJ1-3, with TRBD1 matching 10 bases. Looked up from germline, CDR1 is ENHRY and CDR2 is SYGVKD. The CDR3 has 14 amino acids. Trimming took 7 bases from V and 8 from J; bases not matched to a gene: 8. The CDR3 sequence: CAINKDRGKDTIYF. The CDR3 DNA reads TGTGCCATCAATAAGGACAGGGGGAAGGACACCATATATTTT.

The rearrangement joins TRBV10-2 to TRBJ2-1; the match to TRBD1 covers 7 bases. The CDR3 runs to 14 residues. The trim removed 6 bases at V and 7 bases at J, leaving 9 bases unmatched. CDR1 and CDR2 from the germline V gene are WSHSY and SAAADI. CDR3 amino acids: CASRDRSSRNEQFF. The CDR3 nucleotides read TGCGCCAGCAGGGACAGGTCCTCTCGAAATGAGCAGTTCTTC.

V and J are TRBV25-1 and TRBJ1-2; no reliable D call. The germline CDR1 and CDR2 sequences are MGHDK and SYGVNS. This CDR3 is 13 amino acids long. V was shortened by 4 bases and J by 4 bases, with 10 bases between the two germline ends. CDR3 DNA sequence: TGTGCCAGCAGTGCCGGGTTCGGCTATGGCTACACCTTC. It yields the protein CASSAGFGYGYTF.

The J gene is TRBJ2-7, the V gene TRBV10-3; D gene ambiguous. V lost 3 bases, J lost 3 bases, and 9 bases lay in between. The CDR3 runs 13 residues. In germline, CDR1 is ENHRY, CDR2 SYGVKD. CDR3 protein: CAISDHTIYEQYF. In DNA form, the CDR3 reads TGTGCCATCAGTGATCACACCATCTACGAGCAGTACTTC.

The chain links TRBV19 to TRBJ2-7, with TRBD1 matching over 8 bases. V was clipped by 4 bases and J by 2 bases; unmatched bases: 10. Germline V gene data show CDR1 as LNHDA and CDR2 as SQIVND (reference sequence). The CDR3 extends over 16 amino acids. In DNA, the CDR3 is TGTGCCAGTAGTAAACACAGCCAGGGGGCAGCCTACGAGCAGTACTTC. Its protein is CASSKHSQGAAYEQYF.

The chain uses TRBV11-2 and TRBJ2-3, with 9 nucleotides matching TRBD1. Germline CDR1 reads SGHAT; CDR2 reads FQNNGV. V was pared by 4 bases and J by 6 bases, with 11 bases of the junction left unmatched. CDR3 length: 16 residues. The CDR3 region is CASSSGAGTGFDTQYF. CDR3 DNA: TGTGCCAGCAGCTCGGGGGCCGGGACAGGGTTCGATACGCAGTATTTT.

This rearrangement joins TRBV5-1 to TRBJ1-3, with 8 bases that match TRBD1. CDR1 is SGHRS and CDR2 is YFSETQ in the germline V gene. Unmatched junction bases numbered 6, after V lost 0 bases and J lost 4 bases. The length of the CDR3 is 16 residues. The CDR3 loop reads CASSLAQGAQGNTIYF. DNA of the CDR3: TGCGCCAGCAGCTTGGCCCAGGGGGCGCAAGGAAACACCATATATTTT.

CDR3 loop: CASSPAGMGTNEKLFF. In DNA form, the CDR3 reads TGTGCCAGCTCACCGGCAGGGATGGGAACTAATGAAAAACTGTTTTTT. The gene calls are TRBV18 and TRBJ1-4; tentative D call: TRBD1 (5 bases). Between the trimmed V and J ends, which lost 3 bases and 1 base, there was a span of 12 bases. Germline lookup yields CDR1 KGHSH and CDR2 LQKENI. This CDR3 has 16 residues.